This T cell receptor (beta chain) comes out of a study of shared clonotypes between healthy human individuals. Study at large: The composition of the donors was a couple of women and a few men aged 18 to 49.

CD4+ cells underwent separation, giving CD45RA+ naive and CD45RA-negative memory subsets. Profiled with immunoSEQ multiplex PCR; TCRdb holds only in-frame clones, not every one. The sample lists some 1 million clones; about 80% were seen once. The receptor's source is a man aged 18 to 30 in good health. Sequenced sample: memory CD4+ T cells sorted from blood. Regarding subset: CD45RA-negative fraction.

Here the CDR3 DNA reads TGTGCCAGCAGTGTCGGGCTATCCCAAGAGACCCAGTACTTC. Its protein is CASSVGLSQETQYF. The chain employs TRBV2 and TRBJ2-5; D is ambiguous. V was trimmed by 4 bases and J by 1 base, leaving 10 bases between them. The length of the CDR3 is 14 residues. CDR1 is SNHLY, CDR2 FYNNEI, per germline.